A single sample gave rise to the 28 T cell receptor beta chains below, sequenced in a study of blood T cell repertoires in COVID-19. This table comes from immunoSEQ multiplex PCR, and its TCRdb copy is limited to in-frame clones, with some not included. The data hold just under 150,000 clones, with roughly 82% observed a single time. Source material: peripheral blood. All receptors come from a human donor in a cohort sampled during active COVID-19.

The chain links TRBV15 to TRBJ1-6; D unresolved. The CDR3 has 16 residues. V was cut by 0 bases and J by 9 bases, with 15 bases left in between. The V gene's germline CDR1 is LNHNV and CDR2 YYDKDF (reference sequence). CDR3 nucleotides: TGTGCCACCAGCAGAGATTTGGTGGGAGGGAGTTCACCCCTCCACTTT. Its protein is CATSRDLVGGSSPLHF.

The chain employs TRBV18 and TRBJ1-3, with no clear D. Trimming left V 6 bases short and J 1 base short, with 13 bases between. The CDR3 runs 15 residues. Per the germline V gene, CDR1 is KGHSH and CDR2 is LQKENI. The DNA for the CDR3 is TGTGCCAGCTCCCCCGATCGGGGTTCTGGAAACACCATATATTTT. This translates into CASSPDRGSGNTIYF.

As regards this clone: Other DNA sequences in the sample encode the same CDR3. The gene calls are TRBV7-8 and TRBJ1-3; unclear D gene. Trimming removed 0 bases at V and 0 bases at J, with 6 bases between. Germline CDR1 SGHVS, CDR2 FQNEAQ. This CDR3 is 15 amino acids long. The CDR3 loop is CASSLAADSGNTIYF. DNA of the CDR3: TGTGCCAGCAGCTTAGCTGCGGACTCTGGAAACACCATATATTTT.

The chain is built from TRBV6-5 and TRBJ1-1; D gene ambiguous. V lost 8 bases, J lost 1 base, and 11 bases lay in between. This CDR3 is built from 13 residues. Germline CDR1 and CDR2: MNHEY and SVGAGI. In DNA form, the CDR3 reads TGTGCCAGCCTCTTCACCGGGAACACTGAAGCTTTCTTT. Protein product: CASLFTGNTEAFF.

This clone was seen once. The chain joins TRBV19 to TRBJ2-3, with 10 bases lining up with TRBD2. V was clipped by 5 bases and J by 0 bases; unmatched bases: 11. The CDR3 extends over 18 amino acids. CDR1 and CDR2 (germline): LNHDA, SQIVND (reference sequence). The CDR3 sequence: CASSHGWSSGGSTDTQYF. The CDR3 DNA reads as TGTGCCAGTAGTCATGGATGGTCTAGCGGGGGAAGCACAGATACGCAGTATTTT.

The V call is TRBV5-4, the J call TRBJ2-2; 10 nucleotides line up with TRBD2. The CDR3 is made up of 15 amino acids. Germline V gives CDR1 SGHNT, CDR2 YYREEE (reference sequence). Losses at the gene ends were 4 bases for V and 4 bases for J; bases not matched to a gene: 4. CDR3 bases: TGTGCCAGCAGCCCATGGACTAGCGGCACCGGGGAGCTGTTTTTT. This codes for CASSPWTSGTGELFF.

The chain employs TRBV9 and TRBJ1-2, with a possible D match to TRBD1 (5 bases). CDR3 length: 17 amino acids. The V end lost 0 bases, the J end lost 4 bases, and 19 bases lay between the germline ends. From germline, CDR1 is SGDLS and CDR2 YYNGEE. CDR3 in DNA: TGTGCCAGCAGCGTAGCCCCCCGGCGGGGGTCGTCCTATGGCTACACCTTC. This translates into CASSVAPRRGSSYGYTF.

V and J are TRBV10-3 and TRBJ1-1; D is ambiguous. This CDR3 region has 14 residues. In germline, CDR1 is ENHRY, CDR2 SYGVKD. With 6 bases removed from V and 2 bases from J, the gap between germline ends came to 13 bases. CDR3 in amino acids: CAIRGEAGNTEAFF. The CDR3 DNA follows: TGTGCCATCAGGGGTGAGGCGGGCAACACTGAAGCTTTCTTT.

The gene calls are TRBV3-1 (or the pseudogene TRBV3-2) and TRBJ2-1, with TRBD2 identical over 8 bases. The CDR3 has 17 amino acids. From germline, CDR1 is LGHDT and CDR2 YNNKEL (reference sequence). The V gene end was trimmed by 0 bases and the J gene end by 2 bases; junction bases not matched to a gene: 6. The CDR3 sequence is CASSQDVGGVTYNEQFF. The CDR3 coding sequence is TGTGCCAGCAGCCAAGATGTCGGGGGGGTGACCTACAATGAGCAGTTCTTC.

V and J are TRBV5-1 and TRBJ1-1, with unresolved D. In germline, CDR1 is SGHRS, CDR2 YFSETQ. The CDR3 is made up of 14 amino acids. The V end lost 4 bases, the J end lost 1 base, and 11 bases lay between the germline ends. The CDR3 loop reads CASSQTTTNTEAFF. The DNA of the CDR3 is TGCGCCAGCAGCCAAACCACAACGAACACTGAAGCTTTCTTT.

The genes are TRBV29-1 and TRBJ1-2; D call uncertain. The CDR3 covers 17 residues. V was cut by 2 bases and J by 3 bases, with 22 bases left in between. The germline CDR1 and CDR2 sequences are SQVTM and ANQGSEA. The CDR3 spells CSVENPLGGFKHYGYTF. CDR3 bases: TGCAGCGTTGAAAACCCCTTAGGAGGATTCAAACACTATGGCTACACCTTC.

CDR3 sequence reads: CASSPPSGRYEQYF. For the CDR3, the DNA is TGTGCCAGCAGCCCCCCCTCAGGGAGGTACGAGCAGTACTTC. The chain couples TRBV13 to TRBJ2-7; D might be TRBD2 (6 bases). Between the trimmed V and J ends, which lost 5 bases and 4 bases, there was a span of 15 bases. The CDR3 is 14 residues long. Germline values: CDR1 PRHDT, CDR2 FYEKMQ (reference sequence).

The V gene is TRBV6-6, the J gene TRBJ2-2; no firm D call. Deletions cut 7 bases from V and 3 bases from J, with 9 bases between. The CDR3 runs 13 residues. Germline V CDR1 and CDR2: MNHNY, SVGAGI (reference sequence). CDR3 residues: CASTQEYTGELFF. Here the CDR3 DNA reads TGTGCCAGCACTCAAGAGTACACCGGGGAGCTGTTTTTT.

This rearrangement joins TRBV5-1 to TRBJ2-5, with 10 bases that match TRBD1. J lost 4 bases, V lost 3 bases, and 3 bases had no gene match. CDR3 size: 14 residues. Germline CDR1 is SGHRS and CDR2 is YFSETQ. CDR3 sequence: CASSWGQGRETQYF. The CDR3 DNA sequence: TGCGCCAGCAGCTGGGGACAGGGGAGAGAGACCCAGTACTTC.

Only one count was recorded for this clone. This rearrangement joins TRBV4-2 to TRBJ1-3, with 7 bases identical to TRBD1. Germline V gene sequence: CDR1 LGHNA, CDR2 YNFKEQ. V dropped 0 bases and J dropped 0; count of bases not matched to a gene: 5. The CDR3 totals 17 residues. The CDR3 region has the DNA TGTGCCAGCAGCCAAGAGTGGACAGGCAGCTCTGGAAACACCATATATTTT. It encodes CASSQEWTGSSGNTIYF.

This chain connects TRBV5-1 to TRBJ1-6; TRBD1 aligns across 8 bases. CDR3 size: 15 residues. V shed 7 bases and J 7 bases; nucleotides not matched to a gene: 10. Per germline, CDR1 SGHRS and CDR2 YFSETQ. The CDR3 protein is CASGLNSGGNSPLHF. CDR3 sequence (DNA): TGCGCCAGCGGCCTTAACTCAGGGGGCAATTCACCCCTCCACTTT.

This chain connects TRBV11-3 to TRBJ2-3, with 7 bases that match TRBD1. Per germline, CDR1 SGHNT and CDR2 YENEEA. V lost 5 bases to trimming and J lost 8 bases; unmatched junction nucleotides: 13. This CDR3 has 15 residues. CDR3 in DNA: TGTGCCAGCAGCACGGACAGGTCCACCGATGGTACGCAGTATTTT. Translation gives CASSTDRSTDGTQYF.

The genes are TRBV19 and TRBJ1-2, with D perhaps matching TRBD1 (6 bases). CDR3 length equals 15 residues. The V gene lost 4 bases and the J gene lost 4 bases, with 16 bases spanning the gap. The germline V gene has CDR1 LNHDA and CDR2 SQIVND (reference sequence). The DNA for the CDR3 is TGTGCCAGTAGTACGGCGCGGACAGCTCTCTATGGCTACACCTTC. Protein: CASSTARTALYGYTF.

About this clone: Within the sample, other DNA sequences also encode this same CDR3. V is TRBV5-4 and J is TRBJ2-3, with no clear D. The germline V and J ends were trimmed by 1 base and 0 bases, with 9 bases remaining between them. Germline assignment: CDR1 SGHNT and CDR2 YYREEE (reference sequence). This CDR3 comprises 15 residues. DNA of the CDR3: TGTGCCAGCAGCTTGACCAGAGGTAGCACAGATACGCAGTATTTT. Residues: CASSLTRGSTDTQYF.

V and J are TRBV5-8 and TRBJ1-1; 7 nucleotides align to TRBD1. The CDR3 has 17 residues. Germline CDR1 is SGHTS and CDR2 is YDEGEE. The junction had 9 bases not matched to a gene; V was cut back by 1 base and J by 0 bases. The CDR3 reads CASSLSADRVMNTEAFF. CDR3 bases: TGTGCCAGCAGCTTGTCGGCTGACAGGGTTATGAACACTGAAGCTTTCTTT.

The table lists this clone with a count of one. The chain is built from TRBV3-1 (or the pseudogene TRBV3-2) and TRBJ1-1; D possibly corresponds to TRBD1 (5 bases). Germline loops: CDR1 LGHDT, CDR2 YNNKEL (reference sequence). The ends were cut back, 4 bases at V and 4 bases at J, with 13 bases in the middle. The CDR3 spans 14 residues. CDR3 DNA: TGTGCCAGCAGCCTCGGGGAGGGGCTCACTGAAGCTTTCTTT. Protein sequence: CASSLGEGLTEAFF.

This clone occurred once. In DNA, the CDR3 is TGTGCCAGCAGCTCCGGACTAGTAGGCACAGATACGCAGTATTTT. Its protein is CASSSGLVGTDTQYF. The V and J genes are TRBV7-3 and TRBJ2-3; TRBD2 aligns across 7 bases. The CDR3 runs to 15 residues. Germline V gene data show CDR1 as SGHTA and CDR2 as FQGTGA. After removal of 4 bases from V and 1 base from J, the junction contained 5 bases not matched to a gene.

This chain joins TRBV5-6 and TRBJ1-3; D call uncertain. Germline V CDR1 and CDR2: SGHDT, YYEEEE. The CDR3 length is 15 residues. The germline V and J ends were trimmed by 0 bases and 0 bases, with 7 bases remaining between them. The CDR3 here is CASSLGGSSGNTIYF. Written as DNA, the CDR3 is TGTGCCAGCAGCTTGGGAGGTTCCTCTGGAAACACCATATATTTT.

The rearrangement joins TRBV9 to TRBJ1-2, with TRBD1 matching over 12 bases. Germline V gene data show CDR1 as SGDLS and CDR2 as YYNGEE. Trimming removed 0 bases from V and 4 bases from J; junction bases left unmatched: 4. The CDR3 consists of 16 residues. The CDR3 coding sequence is TGTGCCAGCAGCGTAGACCCGGGACAGGGGGCCTATGGCTACACCTTC. Its protein is CASSVDPGQGAYGYTF.

CDR3: CASSKDRRFNNEQFF. CDR3 nucleotide sequence: TGTGCCAGCAGTAAGGACAGGAGATTTAATAATGAGCAGTTCTTC. J is TRBJ2-1 and V is TRBV2, with 7 bases identical to TRBD1. The V segment lost 5 bases and the J segment 7 bases; nucleotides outside the gene matches: 11. Germline loops: CDR1 SNHLY, CDR2 FYNNEI. CDR3 length: 15 residues. The whole variable domain, filled in from reference TRBV2 and TRBJ2-1, reads EPEVTQTPSHQVTQMGQEVILRCVPISNHLYFYWYRQILGQKVEFLVSFYNNEISEKSEIFDDQFSVERPDGSNFTLKIRSTKLEDSAMYFCASSKDRRFNNEQFFGPGTRLTVL.

This rearrangement joins TRBV27 to TRBJ1-6; D gene uncertain. This CDR3 spans 14 amino acids. Trimming shortened V by 1 base and J by 5 bases, and 6 bases separated the two germline ends. Germline V gives CDR1 MNHEY, CDR2 SMNVEV (reference sequence). The CDR3 nucleotides are TGTGCCAGCAGTTTATGGGCAGATAATTCACCCCTCCACTTT. Translated: CASSLWADNSPLHF.

The J gene is TRBJ2-4, the V gene TRBV6-5, with a weak D call TRBD1 (5 bases). Germline CDR1 reads MNHEY; CDR2 reads SVGAGI. Deletions cut 7 bases from V and 2 bases from J, with 12 bases between. The CDR3 sequence is 14 residues long. DNA for the CDR3: TGTGCCAGCACGAGTAGGGGCTCCAAAAACATTCAGTACTTC. It specifies CASTSRGSKNIQYF.

The chain joins TRBV6-5 to TRBJ1-2, with a weak D call TRBD1 (5 bases). There are 13 residues in the CDR3. V lost 7 bases to trimming and J lost 5 bases, with 14 bases between them. In germline, CDR1 is MNHEY, CDR2 SVGAGI. CDR3 bases: TGTGCCAGCACCCTGGGGACTGGGTATGGCTACACCTTC. The encoded protein is CASTLGTGYGYTF.